This record looks at one T cell receptor (delta chain) sequence and its context. Its antigen is currently not known. The input lacks base qualities; no much larger clone sits a single base away. Pregnant women receiving prenatal care in Kampala, Uganda, were recruited, and the infants of these women were enrolled, with documentation of maternal HIV status required. Home visits to families took place weekly, and collection of infant clinical information, oral swabs and peripheral blood began at 6 weeks of age and was repeated every 4 months after that. After blood was collected in heparin tubes, PBMC were isolated using Ficoll-Paque density gradient centrifugation and then cryopreserved. As encoded in the germline V gene, CDR1 is GEAIGNYY while CDR2 is EKD. Here V drops 0 bases and J drops 2 bases, and the junction holds 6 bases not matched to any gene. Including cysteine and phenylalanine, the CDR3 has 16 amino acids. The sequence is cut down to CDR3 DNA, 48 bases in frame from base 1.

The data were obtained in a study of delta chains in infants with herpesvirus infections (dated by TCRdb to the early 2020s). In the study overall: To characterize gammadelta T cell responses to primary cytomegalovirus (CMV) infection, researchers prospectively followed a birth cohort of Ugandan infants starting at birth. A public fetal Vdelta1/Vgamma8 gammadelta TCR clonotype was searched for in infants infected with CMV after birth. gammadelta TCRs were sequenced from PBMC of 15 to 20 CMV-infected infants (one congenitally infected) and 8 CMV-uninfected infants with enough sample available. By approximate age, the infant blood samples fell into groups of 1.5, 4, 8 and 12 months. Previously published Belgian fetal and cord blood gammadelta TCR data were added only for comparison and were not generated in this cohort. General findings and caveats noted by the study authors: The public clonotype was detected only at the first time point after infection and was not found in uninfected infants or in infants infected after 120 days. The public clonotype might still be present below the detection limit in CMV-uninfected infants. Within Vdelta1 cells, the frequency of the public clonotype appeared to be inversely correlated with age at infection and to decay rapidly, seemingly not persisting past roughly two months. Limitations noted by the authors included a small sample size and a lack of race- or environment-matched controls, because nearly all Ugandans acquire CMV before adulthood. Of some 19 CMV-infected infants, 4 carried the public Vdelta1 clonotype: three infants infected postnatally before 120 days of age and the congenitally infected infant.

Library preparation used RT-PCR. To generate TCR cDNA, PBMC RNA underwent reverse transcription with SuperScript II using gamma-chain- and delta-chain-specific primers. The cDNA was purified with AMPure XP beads, then amplified and indexed with Illumina adapters using the Nextera XT Index Kit. An Illumina MiSeq with a V2 300-cycle kit was used to sequence the gammadelta TCR libraries. The source study handled its data this way. Using MiXCR v2.1.12, CDR3 sequences were assembled, and reads were mapped onto D, J and V genes obtained from GenBank. VDJtools v1.2.1 was used to carry out repertoire analyses of the CDR3 clonotypes. In TCRdb, clones were called once more from the public reads by CATT, and rows of identical DNA were later combined. The V and J calls, along with clone size, are taken from TCRdb and not from the paper's own processing. Across this sample there are around 800 delta-chain clones, with around a sixth seen only once. Together, the top ten hold 9.5% to 10% of the sample.

The V and J genes are TRDV2 and TRDJ1; 9 bases in between match TRDD3. Germline matching of the DNA provided the J gene here, since TCRdb leaves it blank. The source was peripheral blood, collected at time point 1 of longitudinal follow-up. This receptor was identified in a human donor who was a Ugandan infant, either HIV-exposed or HIV-unexposed (not recorded which). The CDR3 in this case is CACDTLGDSNTDKLIF. In nucleotide form, the sequence is TGTGCCTGTGACACCCTGGGGGATTCGAATACCGATAAACTCATCTTT.